This entry is about one T cell receptor beta chain. This CDR3 is built from 16 residues. CDR1 and CDR2 from the germline V gene are MNHEY and SVGAGI. The V gene end was trimmed by 2 bases and the J gene end by 2 bases; junction bases not matched to a gene: 8. The table came from immunoSEQ multiplex PCR; TCRdb's copy has only in-frame clones and leaves some out. Of more than 300,000 clones detected, about nine tenths appear once; the ten largest clones hold almost 9.5%. This sample was taken from a study of blood T cell repertoires in COVID-19. Participants were aged about 18 to 90 years, lived in about two dozen US areas, and enrolled virtually. Cohort assignment relied on participant-reported clinical history.

This receptor was taken from a woman aged 25 to 39 who had recovered from COVID-19. This chain links TRBV6-5 with TRBJ2-7; 8 nucleotides match TRBD2. Sequenced: PBMCs or T cells enriched from blood (not recorded which). The CDR3 DNA reads TGTGCCAGCAGTTACAGGGGCGGGAGGCCTCCCTACGAGCAGTACTTC. Translating gives CASSYRGGRPPYEQYF.